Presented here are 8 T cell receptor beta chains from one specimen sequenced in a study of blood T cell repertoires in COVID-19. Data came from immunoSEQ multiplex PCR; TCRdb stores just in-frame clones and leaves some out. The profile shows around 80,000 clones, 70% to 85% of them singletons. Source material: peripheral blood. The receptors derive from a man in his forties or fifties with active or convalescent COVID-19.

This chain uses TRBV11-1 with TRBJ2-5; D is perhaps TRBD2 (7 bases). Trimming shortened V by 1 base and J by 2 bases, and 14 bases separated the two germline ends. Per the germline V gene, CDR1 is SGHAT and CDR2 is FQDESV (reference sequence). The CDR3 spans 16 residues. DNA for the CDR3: TGTGCCAGCAGCTTAGGAGGGGGGGCGGTTCAAGAGACCCAGTACTTC. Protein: CASSLGGGAVQETQYF.

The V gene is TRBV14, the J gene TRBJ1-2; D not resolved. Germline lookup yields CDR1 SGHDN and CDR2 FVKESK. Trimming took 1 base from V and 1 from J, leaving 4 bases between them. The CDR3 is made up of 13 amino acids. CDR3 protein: CASSQAVNYGYTF. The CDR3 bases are TGTGCCAGCAGCCAAGCAGTTAACTATGGCTACACCTTC. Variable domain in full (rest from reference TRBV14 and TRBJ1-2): EAGVTQFPSHSVIEKGQTVTLRCDPISGHDNLYWYRRVMGKEIKFLLHFVKESKQDESGMPNNRFLAERTGGTYSTLKVQPAELEDSGVYFCASSQAVNYGYTFGSGTRLTVV.

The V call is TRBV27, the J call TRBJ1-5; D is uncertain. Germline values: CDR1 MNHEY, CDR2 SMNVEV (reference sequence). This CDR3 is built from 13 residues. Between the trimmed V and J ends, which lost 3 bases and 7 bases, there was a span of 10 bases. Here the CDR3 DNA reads TGTGCCAGCAGTTTGGCGCGGGAACAGCCCCAGCATTTT. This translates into CASSLAREQPQHF.

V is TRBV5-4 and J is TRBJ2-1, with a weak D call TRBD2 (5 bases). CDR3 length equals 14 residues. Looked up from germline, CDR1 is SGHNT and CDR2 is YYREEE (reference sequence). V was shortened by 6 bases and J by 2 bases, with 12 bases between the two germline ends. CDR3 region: CASTTRGAYNEQFF. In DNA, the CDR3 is TGTGCCAGCACCACTCGGGGAGCCTACAATGAGCAGTTCTTC.

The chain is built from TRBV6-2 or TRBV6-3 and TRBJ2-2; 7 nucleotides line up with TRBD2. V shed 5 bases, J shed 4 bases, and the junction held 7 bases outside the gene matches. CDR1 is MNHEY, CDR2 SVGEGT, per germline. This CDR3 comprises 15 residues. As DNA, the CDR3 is TGTGCCAGCAGTCCCCCCGGGGGGATCACCGGGGAGCTGTTTTTT. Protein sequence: CASSPPGGITGELFF.

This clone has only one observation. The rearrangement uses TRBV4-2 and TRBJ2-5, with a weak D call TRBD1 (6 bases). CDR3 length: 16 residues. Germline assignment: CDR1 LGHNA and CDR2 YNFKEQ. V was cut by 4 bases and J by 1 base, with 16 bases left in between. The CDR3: CASSPLGEGVQETQYF. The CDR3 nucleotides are TGTGCCAGCAGCCCCCTGGGTGAGGGGGTCCAAGAGACCCAGTACTTC.

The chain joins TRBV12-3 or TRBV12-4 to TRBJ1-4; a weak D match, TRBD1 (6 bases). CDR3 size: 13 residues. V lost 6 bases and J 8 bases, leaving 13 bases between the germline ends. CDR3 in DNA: TGTGCCAGCAGCCAACAGAGGGGGGAAAAACTGTTTTTT. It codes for CASSQQRGEKLFF.

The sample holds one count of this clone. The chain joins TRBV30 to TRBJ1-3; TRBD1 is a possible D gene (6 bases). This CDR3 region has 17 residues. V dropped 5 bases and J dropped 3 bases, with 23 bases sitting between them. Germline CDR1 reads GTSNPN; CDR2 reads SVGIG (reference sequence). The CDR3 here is CAWVLAGALQYGNTIYF. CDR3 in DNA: TGTGCCTGGGTCCTAGCGGGGGCCCTGCAGTATGGAAACACCATATATTTT.